This T cell receptor (beta chain) originates from a study of shared clonotypes between healthy human individuals. Assay: immunoSEQ multiplex PCR; the TCRdb copy retains only in-frame clones and omits some. There are about 1.1 million clones in the sample; around three quarters occur only once, and roughly 0.83% lies in the top ten. Germline V gives CDR1 LNHDA, CDR2 SQIVND (reference sequence). V was clipped by 7 bases and J by 0 bases, with 13 bases between them. This CDR3 region has 15 residues. The chain combines TRBV19 with TRBJ1-5; no firm D call. The receptor was isolated from a man aged 18 to 35 in good health. Some clones in this sample may be carry-over from other donors' samples. Sequencing input: memory CD4+ T cells from PBMCs. Regarding subset: CD45RA-negative fraction. The CDR3 loop is CASTPRAASNQPQHF. In nucleotides, the CDR3 is TGTGCCAGTACCCCTCGGGCAGCTAGCAATCAGCCCCAGCATTTT.